The TCR beta chain under discussion was sequenced for a study of identical twins. TCRdb independently ran MiXCR on the 5' RACE reads; one entry per CDR3 protein. The table has 450,000 or so distinct CDR3 sequences, approximately 25% seen once. The germline V gene has CDR1 DFQATT and CDR2 SNEGSKA (reference sequence). The CDR3 runs 15 residues. The V end lost 5 bases, the J end lost 1 base, and 12 bases lay between the germline ends. This sample was shared with a second study, whose subject was T cells expressing NK-cell markers. That study adds: Investigators obtained TCR beta repertoires from sorted CD3+CD56+NKG2C+, CD3+CD56+NKG2C- and CD3+CD56-NKG2C+ T cells.

The receptor was derived from a woman younger than 30 in good health. Sequencing was performed on CD4+ T cells sorted from blood. J is TRBJ2-6 and V is TRBV20-1; D might be TRBD1 (6 bases). Here the CDR3 reads CSARDIRSGANVLTF. DNA of the CDR3: TGCAGTGCTCGGGACATTAGGTCTGGGGCCAACGTCCTGACTTTC.